This T cell receptor beta chain was found in a study of OX40 agonist ivuxolimab in advanced cancers. Looking at the study overall: Therapy given before enrollment (anti-PD-1, anti-PD-L1 or anti-CTLA-4) was allowed, and 40% had some. Findings and limits, study-wide: Among expanded peripheral T cells, antigen specificity went undetermined.

Sequencing used immunoSEQ multiplex PCR; TCRdb keeps in-frame clones, though not all of them. The table shows about 100,000 clones, with more than 75% occurring only once. The V gene's germline CDR1 is SGHRS and CDR2 YFSETQ. This CDR3 region has 14 residues. With 4 bases removed from V and 2 bases from J, the gap between germline ends came to 13 bases. Exclusion applied to patients with autoimmune disease history or systemic immunosuppression. As regards this clone: What it binds is unknown.

The material sequenced was CD4+ or CD8+ T cells sorted from blood, taken in a trial of the OX40 agonist ivuxolimab. The chain is built from TRBV5-1 and TRBJ2-7; TRBD1 might be the D (7 bases). The receptor comes from an adult with an advanced solid tumor such as melanoma, head and neck, liver or kidney cancer. This chain's CDR3 is CASSRTGGAYEQYF. CDR3 DNA: TGCGCCAGCAGCAGGACAGGCGGGGCCTACGAGCAGTACTTC. Looking up the rest from reference TRBV5-1 and TRBJ2-7 gives the full variable domain: KAGVTQTPRYLIKTRGQQVTLSCSPISGHRSVSWYQQTPGQGLQFLFEYFSETQRNKGNFPGRFSGRQFSNSRSEMNVSTLELGDSALYLCASSRTGGAYEQYFGPGTRLTVT.